The T cell receptor beta chain under discussion was sequenced for a study of beta chain features in type 1 diabetes. Study-level findings and limits: Moderate yet significant TCRB CDR3 shortening was seen in Type 1 diabetes patients in all four CD4+ subsets.

CDR3 length: 15 residues. V was clipped by 4 bases and J by 2 bases, with 15 bases between them. Germline V gene lookup returns CDR1 SGHRS and CDR2 YFSETQ. Expressed TCRB transcripts got sequenced, as all isolated RNA was reverse transcribed. Method: immunoSEQ multiplex PCR; TCRdb's copy keeps in-frame clones and lacks some. The table includes some 140,000 clones, around 9% detected once. This clone was detected a few times. Its antigen is undetermined. This TCR came from a man aged 25 to 40 with type 1 diabetes. The gene calls are TRBV5-1 and TRBJ2-5; possible D gene TRBD1, 6 bases. The sequencing sample was made of central memory CD4+ T cells from blood. CDR3: CASSTTQGIQETQYF. CDR3 coding DNA: TGCGCCAGCAGCACCACACAGGGTATTCAAGAGACCCAGTACTTC.